This T cell receptor beta chain was profiled in a study of T-cell memory formation after mild COVID-19. About the research overall: TCR clustering was largely donor specific. General study points: Mostly located in CM and EM were contracting CD4+ clones, with contracting CD8+ clones located in EMRA. Certain responding clones were present in pre-infection memory, suggesting participation of cross-reactive memory. Clones that contracted from day 15 to 85 had balanced CD4/CD8; later expanders were CD4+ biased.

This clonotype showed up just a few times. Its target is not known. TCRdb recomputed calls from the 5' RACE reads with MiXCR, one row per CDR3 protein. The data contain more than 250,000 distinct CDR3 sequences, over 15% of them singletons. V lost 4 bases and J 3 bases, leaving 18 bases between the germline ends. CDR3 length equals 16 residues. Germline values: CDR1 LGHNA, CDR2 YNFKEQ. The clonotype originates from a man between 18 and 35 years old who had mild COVID-19 (a few samples of this study predate the infection). Cell type and time point are not known. The sequencing input was PBMCs or a T cell subset sorted from them (not recorded which). V and J are TRBV4-2 and TRBJ1-2; a weak D match, TRBD1 (6 bases). In DNA, the CDR3 is TGTGCCAGCAGCCCCCGGCGCGGGGGCGTCTACTATGGCTACACCTTC. This translates into CASSPRRGGVYYGYTF.